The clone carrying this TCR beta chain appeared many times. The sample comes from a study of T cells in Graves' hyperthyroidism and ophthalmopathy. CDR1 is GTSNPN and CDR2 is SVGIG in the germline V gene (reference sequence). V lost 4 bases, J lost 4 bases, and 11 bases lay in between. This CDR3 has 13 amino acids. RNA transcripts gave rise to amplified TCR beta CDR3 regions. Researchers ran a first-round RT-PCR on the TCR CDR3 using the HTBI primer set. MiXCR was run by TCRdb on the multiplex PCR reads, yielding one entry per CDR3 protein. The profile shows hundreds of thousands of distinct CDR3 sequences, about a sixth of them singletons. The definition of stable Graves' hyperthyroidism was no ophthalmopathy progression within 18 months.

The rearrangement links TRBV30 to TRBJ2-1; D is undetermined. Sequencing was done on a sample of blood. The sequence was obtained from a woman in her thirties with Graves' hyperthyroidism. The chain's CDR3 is CAWTRTRYNEQFF. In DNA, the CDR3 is TGTGCCTGGACAAGGACCCGGTACAATGAGCAGTTCTTC.